The clone carrying this T cell receptor (beta chain) was seen only once. Original handling: Estimated nucleated cell counts came from reference gene primer amplification. The assay was immunoSEQ multiplex PCR, and TCRdb's table has in-frame clones only and misses some. The V and J calls and clone size are taken from that table; D and trimming were inferred from the DNA. Of around 260,000 clones listed, 80% to 90% are singletons. The data are from a study of blood T cell repertoires in COVID-19. Looking at the study overall: The United States, Italy and Spain supplied acute and convalescent COVID-19 samples. T cells, B-cell-depleted T cells, or PBMCs supplied cDNA or gDNA.

The sequencing input was peripheral blood. The TCR was taken from a woman between 40 and 50 years old who had recovered from COVID-19.

The CDR3: CASRTGGSQETQYF. The CDR3 bases are TGTGCCAGCCGGACAGGGGGCTCCCAAGAGACCCAGTACTTC. The chain joins TRBV2 to TRBJ2-5; 11 nucleotides match TRBD1. The V gene's germline CDR1 is SNHLY and CDR2 FYNNEI. V dropped 8 bases and J dropped 1; count of bases not matched to a gene: 3. The CDR3 is made up of 14 amino acids.